This TCR beta chain was sequenced in a study of shared T cell receptors in the human thymus. In germline, CDR1 is MDHEN, CDR2 SYDVKM. The CDR3 spans 19 residues. The V end lost 6 bases, the J end lost 0 bases, and 25 bases lay between the germline ends. The assay was immunoSEQ multiplex PCR, and TCRdb's table has in-frame clones only and misses some. This sample yields over 450,000 clones, of which 78% are seen a single time; more than 0.01% belongs to the top ten. This sample was also put to use in a study of human thymus T cells. Turning to that study: Thymic and blood repertoires showed apparently biased V and J gene usage. Related research described strongly overlapping thymic repertoires in unrelated people.

The sample consisted of thymocytes. The V gene is TRBV28, the J gene TRBJ2-3; D possibly corresponds to TRBD2 (6 bases). This receptor was taken from a boy under three years old with a congenital heart defect. CDR3 in amino acids: CASRGELALREGSTDTQYF. The CDR3 coding sequence is TGTGCCAGCAGGGGAGAGCTAGCTCTGCGGGAAGGTAGCACAGATACGCAGTATTTT.